This entry lists 14 T cell receptor beta chains sequenced from one sample in a study of T cells after yellow fever vaccination. TCRdb itself ran the 5' RACE reads through MiXCR, one entry per CDR3 protein. The top ten clones hold about 16% of a sample with hundreds of thousands of distinct CDR3 sequences, roughly an eighth of them seen once. Sample: PBMCs, taken on the day of the yellow fever booster vaccination. These receptors all come from a man aged 30 to 45 who received the YFV17D yellow fever vaccine.

This clonotype occurred a few times. This sequence joins TRBV30 and TRBJ2-7, with TRBD1 as a possible D gene (5 bases). CDR1 is GTSNPN and CDR2 is SVGIG in the germline V gene (reference sequence). This CDR3 comprises 17 residues. V gave up 0 bases and J gave up 1 base, with 19 bases separating them. DNA for the CDR3: TGTGCCTGGAGTGTACCGCGGCGACAGAGGTTTTCCTACGAGCAGTACTTC. Translated, it gives CAWSVPRRQRFSYEQYF.

The rearrangement joins TRBV13 to TRBJ2-1, with D unresolved. Per germline, CDR1 PRHDT and CDR2 FYEKMQ (reference sequence). The V gene lost 1 base and the J gene lost 2 bases, with 18 bases spanning the gap. CDR3 length: 18 residues. In DNA form, the CDR3 reads TGTGCCAGCAGCTTAGCCCTTATGTGGGAAGCGACCTACAATGAGCAGTTCTTC. It translates to CASSLALMWEATYNEQFF. Together with reference TRBV13 and TRBJ2-1, the CDR3 gives the full variable domain: AAGVIQSPRHLIKEKRETATLKCYPIPRHDTVYWYQQGPGQDPQFLISFYEKMQSDKGSIPDRFSAQQFSDYHSELNMSSLELGDSALYFCASSLALMWEATYNEQFFGPGTRLTVL.

The gene calls are TRBV9 and TRBJ2-2, with D possibly being TRBD2 (5 bases). Trimming shortened V by 0 bases and J by 6 bases, and 15 bases separated the two germline ends. Germline CDR1 SGDLS, CDR2 YYNGEE. There are 16 residues in the CDR3. CDR3 sequence: CASSVGGWERAGELFF. Here the CDR3 DNA reads TGTGCCAGCAGCGTAGGAGGGTGGGAGCGCGCCGGGGAGCTGTTTTTT.

This clonotype came up many times. The CDR3 bases are TGTGCCACCAGCAGAGACCTAGGAGAGCAGTTCTTC. Translation gives CATSRDLGEQFF. This chain links TRBV15 with TRBJ2-1; D not certain. CDR3 length equals 12 residues. V was trimmed by 0 bases and J by 10 bases, leaving 7 bases between them. The germline CDR1 and CDR2 sequences are LNHNV and YYDKDF (reference sequence). Together with reference TRBV15 and TRBJ2-1, the CDR3 gives the full variable domain: DAMVIQNPRYQVTQFGKPVTLSCSQTLNHNVMYWYQQKSSQAPKLLFHYYDKDFNNEADTPDNFQSRRPNTSFCFLDIRSPGLGDTAMYLCATSRDLGEQFFGPGTRLTVL.

In its sample, this clonotype was seen many times. The chain joins TRBV6-2 or TRBV6-3 to TRBJ2-1, with D perhaps matching TRBD1 (5 bases). V was shortened by 4 bases and J by 5 bases, with 9 bases between the two germline ends. Germline CDR1 and CDR2: MNHEY and SVGEGT. The CDR3 covers 13 residues. The CDR3 is CASSFRQNNEQFF. In DNA, the CDR3 is TGTGCCAGCAGTTTTAGACAGAACAATGAGCAGTTCTTC.

This clonotype came up a few times. The chain links TRBV15 to TRBJ2-2; D call uncertain. Germline V CDR1 and CDR2: LNHNV, YYDKDF (reference sequence). V was clipped by 6 bases and J by 1 base, with 6 bases between them. The CDR3 runs to 13 residues. CDR3: CATSKGNTGELFF. In DNA form, the CDR3 reads TGTGCCACCAGTAAGGGGAACACCGGGGAGCTGTTTTTT. Together with reference TRBV15 and TRBJ2-2, the CDR3 gives the full variable domain: DAMVIQNPRYQVTQFGKPVTLSCSQTLNHNVMYWYQQKSSQAPKLLFHYYDKDFNNEADTPDNFQSRRPNTSFCFLDIRSPGLGDTAMYLCATSKGNTGELFFGEGSRLTVL.

The chain recombines TRBV7-9 with TRBJ1-6; a possible D gene is TRBD1 (6 bases). The length of the CDR3 is 13 residues. Germline CDR1 reads SEHNR; CDR2 reads FQNEAQ (reference sequence). Trimming cost V 4 bases and J 7 bases, with 8 bases left between them. The CDR3 sequence: CASSWTVNSPLHF. The CDR3 bases are TGTGCCAGCAGCTGGACAGTAAATTCACCCCTCCACTTT.

The chain carries TRBV29-1 and TRBJ2-1; TRBD2 might be the D (5 bases). Germline values: CDR1 SQVTM, CDR2 ANQGSEA. The CDR3 has 13 amino acids. Trimming took 5 bases from V and 0 from J, leaving 8 bases between them. This chain's CDR3 is CSVLAFSYNEQFF. CDR3 coding DNA: TGCAGCGTTTTAGCGTTCTCCTACAATGAGCAGTTCTTC.

This clonotype was seen a handful of times. V is TRBV11-2 and J is TRBJ2-7; 12 bases fit TRBD2. Germline V lookup: CDR1 SGHAT, CDR2 FQNNGV. The CDR3 covers 13 residues. The V and J ends lost 8 bases and 4 bases, in that order; junction bases with no gene match: 3. The CDR3 here is CASHGLAGYEQYF. CDR3 DNA sequence: TGTGCCAGCCATGGACTAGCGGGATACGAGCAGTACTTC.

V usage is TRBV24-1 and J usage is TRBJ2-1; D is perhaps TRBD1 (6 bases). V lost 4 bases to trimming and J lost 7 bases, with 16 bases between them. There are 15 residues in the CDR3. Germline CDR1 KGHDR, CDR2 SFDVKD. DNA of the CDR3: TGTGCCACCAGTGAGGCTAAGGGAACAGGGAATGAGCAGTTCTTC. The encoded protein is CATSEAKGTGNEQFF.

The rearrangement links TRBV7-2 to TRBJ1-3; D gene uncertain. The CDR3 consists of 12 residues. The V and J ends lost 5 bases and 7 bases respectively, with 9 bases between them. Germline V gene lookup returns CDR1 SGHTA and CDR2 FQGNSA. The CDR3 sequence: CASSPSSNTIYF. As DNA, the CDR3 is TGTGCCAGCAGCCCAAGCTCGAACACCATATATTTT.

The chain recombines TRBV20-1 with TRBJ2-1, with 10 positions matching TRBD2. Per the germline V gene, CDR1 is DFQATT and CDR2 is SNEGSKA (reference sequence). The V gene end was trimmed by 2 bases and the J gene end by 5 bases; junction bases not matched to a gene: 9. CDR3 size: 16 residues. The CDR3 protein is CSARPLAGVSHNEQFF. The CDR3 coding sequence is TGCAGTGCTAGACCCCTAGCGGGAGTTAGCCACAATGAGCAGTTCTTC.

V gene TRBV9 combines with J gene TRBJ2-7, with D perhaps TRBD2 (6 bases). Germline CDR1 is SGDLS and CDR2 is YYNGEE. This CDR3 is 16 amino acids long. The germline V and J ends were trimmed by 4 bases and 3 bases, with 20 bases remaining between them. The CDR3 loop reads CASSSQSGTSFYEQYF. The CDR3 region has the DNA TGTGCCAGCAGCTCTCAATCCGGGACTTCTTTCTACGAGCAGTACTTC.

J is TRBJ2-1 and V is TRBV30, with no clear D. V gave up 4 bases and J gave up 0 bases, with 10 bases separating them. CDR1 is GTSNPN and CDR2 is SVGIG in the germline V gene (reference sequence). There are 14 residues in the CDR3. CDR3 DNA: TGTGCCTGGACCCGGTCGGCCTCCTACAATGAGCAGTTCTTC. It translates to CAWTRSASYNEQFF.